This passage covers 8 T cell receptor beta chains from one sample sequenced in a study of cytomegalovirus exposure and HLA in healthy donors (dated by TCRdb to 2017 to 2019). The library was built by means of the immunoSEQ multiplex PCR assay. TCRdb's version of the immuneACCESS table is confined to in-frame rearrangements and falls short of the full clone set. An unresolved V gene accounts for under half of the shortfall where checked; the remainder is of unknown origin. The sample table holds roughly 140,000 clones, of which roughly nine tenths were seen once. The leading ten clones occupy 0.6% to 0.8% of the sample. Sequenced: PBMCs. The receptors were gathered from a man between 18 and 35 years old in good health and CMV-seronegative.

V gene TRBV11-3 combines with J gene TRBJ2-5, with a possible D match to TRBD1 (5 bases). The CDR3 sequence is 16 residues long. Germline V CDR1 and CDR2: SGHNT, YENEEA. Trimming cost V 3 bases and J 0 bases, with 14 bases left between them. The CDR3 here is CASSFSRTIHQETQYF. CDR3 sequence (DNA): TGTGCCAGCAGCTTTAGTCGGACAATACACCAAGAGACCCAGTACTTC.

A few counts support this clone. The chain joins TRBV6-1 to TRBJ1-1; D may be TRBD1 (5 bases). CDR1 MNHNS and CDR2 SASEGT come from the germline V gene. V lost 4 bases, J lost 1 base, and 7 bases lay in between. CDR3 length equals 13 residues. CDR3 sequence (DNA): TGTGCCAGCAGTGGGCAGGGGAACACTGAAGCTTTCTTT. Protein: CASSGQGNTEAFF.

The V and J genes are TRBV7-2 and TRBJ1-3; D gene unclear. V dropped 3 bases and J dropped 0 bases, with 12 bases sitting between them. Germline CDR1 is SGHTA and CDR2 is FQGNSA. CDR3 length: 16 amino acids. CDR3 sequence reads: CASSFNTEVSGNTIYF. The CDR3, as DNA: TGTGCCAGCAGCTTTAACACTGAGGTCTCTGGAAACACCATATATTTT.

This chain connects TRBV5-4 to TRBJ2-3; D uncertain. The V end lost 4 bases, the J end lost 2 bases, and 11 bases lay between the germline ends. The CDR3 is 14 amino acids. Germline V gene sequence: CDR1 SGHNT, CDR2 YYREEE (reference sequence). CDR3 coding DNA: TGTGCCAGCAGCCCAAAAACTCCCACAGATACGCAGTATTTT. It yields the protein CASSPKTPTDTQYF.

This clone came up once. This chain uses TRBV10-1 with TRBJ2-5, with TRBD2 as a possible D gene (5 bases). The CDR3 is 13 residues long. Trimming left V 3 bases short and J 2 bases short, with 7 bases between. The germline CDR1 and CDR2 sequences are WNHNN and SYGVQD (reference sequence). CDR3 sequence: CASSDQRQETQYF. The CDR3 coding sequence is TGCGCCAGCAGTGATCAGCGGCAAGAGACCCAGTACTTC.

The V and J genes are TRBV9 and TRBJ2-6; D call uncertain. Germline CDR1 is SGDLS and CDR2 is YYNGEE. The CDR3 is made up of 15 amino acids. Between the trimmed V and J ends, which lost 0 bases and 0 bases, there was a span of 4 bases. The CDR3 DNA is TGTGCCAGCAGCGTAGTTAGCTCTGGGGCCAACGTCCTGACTTTC. Protein sequence: CASSVVSSGANVLTF.

This clone was picked up one time. J is TRBJ2-5 and V is TRBV5-4; 10 bases are a match to TRBD1. The germline gives CDR1 SGHNT, CDR2 YYREEE (reference sequence). Unmatched junction bases numbered 8, after V lost 4 bases and J lost 5 bases. The length of the CDR3 is 15 residues. The CDR3 DNA sequence: TGTGCCAGCAGCCGCCGGGACAGGGGCTTGGAGACCCAGTACTTC. This translates into CASSRRDRGLETQYF. Looking up the rest from reference TRBV5-4 and TRBJ2-5 gives the full variable domain: ETGVTQSPTHLIKTRGQQVTLRCSSQSGHNTVSWYQQALGQGPQFIFQYYREEENGRGNFPPRFSGLQFPNYSSELNVNALELDDSALYLCASSRRDRGLETQYFGPGTRLLVL.

The CDR3 nucleotides read TGTGCCAGCTCACCAGGGGGCTGGGATTCTGTGAATCAGCCCCAGCATTTT. This translates into CASSPGGWDSVNQPQHF. J is TRBJ1-5 and V is TRBV18; a possible D gene is TRBD1 (6 bases). Germline CDR1 reads KGHSH; CDR2 reads LQKENI. The germline V and J ends were trimmed by 2 bases and 4 bases, with 18 bases remaining between them. This CDR3 region has 17 residues. The whole variable domain, remainder taken from reference TRBV18 and TRBJ1-5, is NAGVMQNPRHLVRRRGQEARLRCSPMKGHSHVYWYRQLPEEGLKFMVYLQKENIIDESGMPKERFSAEFPKEGPSILRIQQVVRGDSAAYFCASSPGGWDSVNQPQHFGDGTRLSIL.